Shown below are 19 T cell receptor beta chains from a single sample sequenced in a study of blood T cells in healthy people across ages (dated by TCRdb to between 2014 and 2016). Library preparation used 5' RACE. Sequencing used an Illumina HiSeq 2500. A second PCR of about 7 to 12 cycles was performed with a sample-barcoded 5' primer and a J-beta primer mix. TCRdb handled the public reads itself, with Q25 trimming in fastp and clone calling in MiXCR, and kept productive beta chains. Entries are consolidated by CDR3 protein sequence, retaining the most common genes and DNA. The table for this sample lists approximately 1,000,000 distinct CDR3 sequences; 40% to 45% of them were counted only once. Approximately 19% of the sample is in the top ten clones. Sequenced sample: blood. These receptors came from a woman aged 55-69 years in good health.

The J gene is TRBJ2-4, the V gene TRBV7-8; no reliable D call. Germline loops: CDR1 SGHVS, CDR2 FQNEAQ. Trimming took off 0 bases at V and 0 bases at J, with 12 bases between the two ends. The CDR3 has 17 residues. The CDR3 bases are TGTGCCAGCAGCTTAGCATACCGCCCTCTAGCCAAAAACATTCAGTACTTC. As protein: CASSLAYRPLAKNIQYF.

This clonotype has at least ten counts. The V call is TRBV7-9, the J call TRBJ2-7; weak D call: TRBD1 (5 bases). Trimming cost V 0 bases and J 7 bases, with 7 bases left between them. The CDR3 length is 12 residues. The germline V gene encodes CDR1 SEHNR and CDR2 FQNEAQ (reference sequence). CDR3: CASSLAGAEQYF. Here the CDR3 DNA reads TGTGCCAGCAGCTTAGCAGGGGCTGAGCAGTACTTC.

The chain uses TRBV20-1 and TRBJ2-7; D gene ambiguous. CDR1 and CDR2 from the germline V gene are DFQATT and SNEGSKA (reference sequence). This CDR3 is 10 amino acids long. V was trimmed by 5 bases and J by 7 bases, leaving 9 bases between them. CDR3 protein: CSAFRNEQYF. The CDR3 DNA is TGCAGTGCTTTCCGCAATGAGCAGTACTTC.

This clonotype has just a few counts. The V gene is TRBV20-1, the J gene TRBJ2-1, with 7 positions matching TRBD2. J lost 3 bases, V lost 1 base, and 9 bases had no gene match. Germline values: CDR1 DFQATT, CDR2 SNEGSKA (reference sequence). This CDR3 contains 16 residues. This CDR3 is CSARVLGGGSYNEQFF. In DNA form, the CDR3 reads TGCAGTGCTAGAGTGCTAGGAGGCGGGAGCTACAATGAGCAGTTCTTC.

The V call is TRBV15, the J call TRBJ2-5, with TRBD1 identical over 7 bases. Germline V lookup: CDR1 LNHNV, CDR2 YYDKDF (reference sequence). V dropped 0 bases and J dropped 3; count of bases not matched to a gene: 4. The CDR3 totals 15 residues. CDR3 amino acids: CATSREGQAEETQYF. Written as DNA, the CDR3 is TGTGCCACCAGCAGAGAAGGACAGGCCGAAGAGACCCAGTACTTC.

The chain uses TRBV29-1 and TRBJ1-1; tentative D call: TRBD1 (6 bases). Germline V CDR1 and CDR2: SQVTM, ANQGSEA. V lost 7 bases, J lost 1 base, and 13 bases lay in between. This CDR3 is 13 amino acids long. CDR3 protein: CSAGGGRNTEAFF. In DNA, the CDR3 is TGCAGCGCCGGGGGGGGCAGGAACACTGAAGCTTTCTTT.

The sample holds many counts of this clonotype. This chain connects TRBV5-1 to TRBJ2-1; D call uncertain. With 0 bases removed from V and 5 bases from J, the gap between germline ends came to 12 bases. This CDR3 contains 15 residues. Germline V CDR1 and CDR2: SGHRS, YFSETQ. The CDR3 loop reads CASSLGVPHNNEQFF. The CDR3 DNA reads TGCGCCAGCAGCTTGGGGGTCCCCCACAACAATGAGCAGTTCTTC.

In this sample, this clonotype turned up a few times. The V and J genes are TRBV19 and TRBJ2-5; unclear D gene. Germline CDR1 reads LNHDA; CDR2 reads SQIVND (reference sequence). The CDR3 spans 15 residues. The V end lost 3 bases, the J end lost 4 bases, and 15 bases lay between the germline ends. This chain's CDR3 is CASSIAGSSTETQYF. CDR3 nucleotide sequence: TGTGCCAGTAGTATTGCCGGTTCCTCCACAGAGACCCAGTACTTC. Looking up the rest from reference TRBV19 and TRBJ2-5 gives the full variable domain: DGGITQSPKYLFRKEGQNVTLSCEQNLNHDAMYWYRQDPGQGLRLIYYSQIVNDFQKGDIAEGYSVSREKKESFPLTVTSAQKNPTAFYLCASSIAGSSTETQYFGPGTRLLVL.

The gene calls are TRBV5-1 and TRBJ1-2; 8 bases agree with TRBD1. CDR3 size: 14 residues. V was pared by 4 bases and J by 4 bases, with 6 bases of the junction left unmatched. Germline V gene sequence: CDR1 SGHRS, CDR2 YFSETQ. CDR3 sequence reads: CASSQQGGAYGYTF. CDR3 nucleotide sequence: TGCGCCAGCAGCCAACAGGGGGGAGCCTATGGCTACACCTTC.

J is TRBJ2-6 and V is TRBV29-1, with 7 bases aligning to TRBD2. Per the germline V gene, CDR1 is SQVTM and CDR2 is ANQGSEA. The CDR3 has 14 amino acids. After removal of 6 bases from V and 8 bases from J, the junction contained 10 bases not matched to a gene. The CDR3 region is CSVSQARGTNVLTF. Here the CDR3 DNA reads TGCAGCGTGTCACAGGCGCGGGGGACCAACGTCCTGACTTTC.

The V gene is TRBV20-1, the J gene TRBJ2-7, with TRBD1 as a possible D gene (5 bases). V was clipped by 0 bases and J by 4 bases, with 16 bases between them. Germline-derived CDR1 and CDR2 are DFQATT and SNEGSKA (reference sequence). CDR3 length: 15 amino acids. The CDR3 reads CSARDPGRALYEQYF. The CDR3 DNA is TGCAGTGCTAGAGATCCCGGCAGGGCTTTGTACGAGCAGTACTTC.

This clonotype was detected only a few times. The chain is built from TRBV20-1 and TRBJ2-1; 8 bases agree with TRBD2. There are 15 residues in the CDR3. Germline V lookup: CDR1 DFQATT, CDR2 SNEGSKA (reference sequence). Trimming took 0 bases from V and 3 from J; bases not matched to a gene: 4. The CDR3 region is CSARDHGRDYNEQFF. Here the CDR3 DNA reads TGCAGTGCTAGAGATCACGGGAGGGACTACAATGAGCAGTTCTTC.

CDR3 in amino acids: CSVEELAGGNEQYF. In DNA, the CDR3 is TGCAGCGTTGAAGAACTAGCGGGAGGGAATGAGCAGTACTTC. This chain uses TRBV29-1 with TRBJ2-5, with TRBD2 matching 13 bases. Germline V gene lookup returns CDR1 SQVTM and CDR2 ANQGSEA. The CDR3 consists of 14 residues. The ends lost 0 bases at V and 11 bases at J; junction bases unmatched: 6.

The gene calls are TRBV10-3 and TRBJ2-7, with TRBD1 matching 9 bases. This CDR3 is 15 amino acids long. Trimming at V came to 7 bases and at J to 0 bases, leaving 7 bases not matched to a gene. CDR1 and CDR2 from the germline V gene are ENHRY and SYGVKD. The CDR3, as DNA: TGTGCCATCATGTCGGGACAGGGTAACTCCTACGAGCAGTACTTC. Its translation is CAIMSGQGNSYEQYF.

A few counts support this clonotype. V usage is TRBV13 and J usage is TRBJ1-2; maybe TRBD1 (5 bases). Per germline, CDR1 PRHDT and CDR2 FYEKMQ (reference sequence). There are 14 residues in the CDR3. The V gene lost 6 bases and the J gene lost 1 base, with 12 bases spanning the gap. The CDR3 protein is CASRVAGNNYGYTF. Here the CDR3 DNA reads TGTGCCAGCAGGGTGGCAGGGAATAACTATGGCTACACCTTC.

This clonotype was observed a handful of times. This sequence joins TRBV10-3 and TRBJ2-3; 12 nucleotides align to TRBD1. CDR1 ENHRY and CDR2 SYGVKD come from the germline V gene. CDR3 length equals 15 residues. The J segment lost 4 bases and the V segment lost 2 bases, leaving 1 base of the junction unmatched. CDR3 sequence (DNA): TGTGCCATCAGTGAGGGGACAGGGGGCGCAGATACGCAGTATTTT. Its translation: CAISEGTGGADTQYF.

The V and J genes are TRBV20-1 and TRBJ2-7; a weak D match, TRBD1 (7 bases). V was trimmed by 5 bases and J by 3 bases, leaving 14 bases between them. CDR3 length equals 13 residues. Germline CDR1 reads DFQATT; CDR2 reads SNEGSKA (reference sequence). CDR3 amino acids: CSAQQGGSYEQYF. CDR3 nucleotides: TGCAGTGCTCAGCAGGGGGGCAGCTACGAGCAGTACTTC.

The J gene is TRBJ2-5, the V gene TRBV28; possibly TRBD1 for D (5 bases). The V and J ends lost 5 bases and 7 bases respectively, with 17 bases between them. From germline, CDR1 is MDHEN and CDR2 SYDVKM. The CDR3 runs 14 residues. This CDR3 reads CASSVQAKARTQYF. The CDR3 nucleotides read TGTGCCAGCAGTGTACAGGCCAAGGCGCGGACCCAGTACTTC.

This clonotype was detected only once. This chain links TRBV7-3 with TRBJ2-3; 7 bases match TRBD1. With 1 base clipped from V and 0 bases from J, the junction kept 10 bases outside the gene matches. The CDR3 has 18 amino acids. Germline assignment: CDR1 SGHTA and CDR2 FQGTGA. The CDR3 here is CASSLKGAGTASTDTQYF. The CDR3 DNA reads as TGTGCCAGCAGCTTAAAAGGGGCCGGGACAGCTAGCACAGATACGCAGTATTTT.